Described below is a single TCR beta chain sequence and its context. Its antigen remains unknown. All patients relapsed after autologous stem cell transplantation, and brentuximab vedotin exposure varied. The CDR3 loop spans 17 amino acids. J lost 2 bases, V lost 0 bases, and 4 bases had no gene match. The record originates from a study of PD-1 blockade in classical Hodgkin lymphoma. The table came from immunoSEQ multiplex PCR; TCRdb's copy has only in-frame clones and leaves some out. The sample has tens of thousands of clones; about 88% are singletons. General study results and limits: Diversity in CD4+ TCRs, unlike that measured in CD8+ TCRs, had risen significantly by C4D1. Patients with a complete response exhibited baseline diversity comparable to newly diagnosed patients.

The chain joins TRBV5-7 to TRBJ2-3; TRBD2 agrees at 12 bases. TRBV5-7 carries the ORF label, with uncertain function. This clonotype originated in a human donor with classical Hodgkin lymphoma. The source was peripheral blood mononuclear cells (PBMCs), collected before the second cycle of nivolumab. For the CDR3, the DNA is TGTGCCAGCAGCTTGGTGAGGACTAGCGGGGTCACAGATACGCAGTATTTT. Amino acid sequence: CASSLVRTSGVTDTQYF.